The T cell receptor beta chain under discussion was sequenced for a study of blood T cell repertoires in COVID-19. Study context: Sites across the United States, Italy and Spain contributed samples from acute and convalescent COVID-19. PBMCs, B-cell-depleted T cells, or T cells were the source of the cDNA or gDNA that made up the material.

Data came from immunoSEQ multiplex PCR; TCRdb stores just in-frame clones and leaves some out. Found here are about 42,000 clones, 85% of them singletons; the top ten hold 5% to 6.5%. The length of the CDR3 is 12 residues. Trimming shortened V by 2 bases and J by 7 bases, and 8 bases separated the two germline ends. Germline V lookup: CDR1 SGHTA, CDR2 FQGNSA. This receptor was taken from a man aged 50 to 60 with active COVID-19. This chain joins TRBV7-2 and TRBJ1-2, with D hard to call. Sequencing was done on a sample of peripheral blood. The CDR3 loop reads CASSLTGSGYTF. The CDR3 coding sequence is TGTGCCAGCAGCTTAACCGGGTCTGGCTACACCTTC.